This T cell receptor beta chain was sequenced in a study of human T cells and chemical hapten exposure. Regarding the study as a whole: A positive correlation with patch test score was found for PT1 expanded TCR counts. Controls had significantly fewer large CDR3 similarity clusters than were formed by expanded TCRs.

Individual cDNA molecules had unique molecular identifiers attached to them by the library. Original methodology: TCRs per sample had a median of around 96,000 and ranged from about 20,000 to 700,000. TCRdb called the RACE reads again in MiXCR, with one record for every CDR3 protein. In this record, the V and J calls reflect TCRdb's handling and not the investigators' own analysis. The profile shows tens of thousands of distinct CDR3 sequences, roughly 10% of them singletons. Described time point: patch test 1, 2 weeks after DPC sensitization. This sample's treatment: therapeutic diphenylcyclopropenone sensitization with weekly scalp DPC. Note on this clonotype: What it recognizes is unknown.

With 5 bases clipped from V and 5 bases from J, the junction kept 14 bases outside the gene matches. CDR1 is SGHVS, CDR2 FNYEAQ, per germline. The CDR3 totals 17 residues. The TCR sequence derives from a woman in her fifties or sixties with alopecia areata. Some clones in this sample may be carry-over from other donors' samples. Sequencing used whole blood, obtained in connection with sensitization to the hapten diphenylcyclopropenone (DPC). The J gene is TRBJ2-2, the V gene TRBV7-6; 7 bases align to TRBD2. DNA for the CDR3: TGTGCCAGCAGCCTAATGACCCCGGGAGGCCCTACCGGGGAGCTGTTTTTT. The encoded protein is CASSLMTPGGPTGELFF.